This TCR beta chain originates from a study of blood T cells in healthy people across ages. A J-beta primer mix and a sample-barcoded 5' primer were used in a second PCR of about 6 to 12 cycles. Each CDR3 protein is one row after TCRdb ran MiXCR on the 5' RACE reads. The sample has about 1.7 million distinct CDR3 sequences, approximately 30% seen once. The specimen was blood. The TCR sequence derives from a woman between 25 and 40 years old in good health.

The chain's CDR3 is CSASKRYNQPQHF. In DNA, the CDR3 is TGCAGTGCTAGTAAAAGGTACAATCAGCCCCAGCATTTT. This chain uses TRBV20-1 with TRBJ1-5; D remains ambiguous. This CDR3 has 13 residues. Between the trimmed V and J ends, which lost 3 bases and 3 bases, there was a span of 9 bases. The V gene's germline CDR1 is DFQATT and CDR2 SNEGSKA (reference sequence).